The 22 T cell receptor beta chains presented below share a single source sample, sequenced in a study of blood T cells in healthy people across ages. Combining a sample-barcoded 5' primer with a J-beta primer mix, a second PCR ran for roughly 7 to 11 cycles. TCRdb independently ran MiXCR on the 5' RACE reads; one entry per CDR3 protein. The repertoire holds roughly 500,000 distinct CDR3 sequences, with 24% as singletons. The sample was also linked to a second study, of T cells of mothers and their children.

Sequenced input: blood. The receptor source for this set is a boy under 18 in good health.

This chain links TRBV2 with TRBJ2-7; D might be TRBD1 (7 bases). Germline V CDR1 and CDR2: SNHLY, FYNNEI. The V end was cut by 8 bases, the J end by 2 bases, with 13 bases between. The CDR3 totals 13 residues. The CDR3 region has the DNA TGTGCCAGCGCGGGACAGTCTACCTACGAGCAGTACTTC. It yields the protein CASAGQSTYEQYF.

The rearrangement links TRBV4-1 to TRBJ1-6; unclear D gene. The CDR3 covers 16 residues. V lost 4 bases and J lost 0, with 10 bases in between. CDR1 is MGHRA and CDR2 is YSYEKL in the germline V gene. CDR3 nucleotide sequence: TGCGCCAGCAGCCGAGAAGTGAGCTCCTATAATTCACCCCTCCACTTT. This codes for CASSREVSSYNSPLHF.

This clonotype occurred a few times. The rearrangement links TRBV25-1 to TRBJ2-1; 9 nucleotides align to TRBD1. The last part of the DNA fits TRBJ2-7 better; the J call may be wrong. Germline lookup yields CDR1 MGHDK and CDR2 SYGVNS. The CDR3 loop spans 15 amino acids. The CDR3 coding sequence is TGTGCCAGCAGTGACCCCAGGGACAGGGTCTACGAGCAGTACTTC. The encoded protein is CASSDPRDRVYEQYF.

The chain employs TRBV6-5 and TRBJ1-5; a weak D match, TRBD1 (5 bases). V was pared by 6 bases and J by 6 bases, with 12 bases between. CDR3 length equals 13 residues. In germline, CDR1 is MNHEY, CDR2 SVGAGI. The CDR3 reads CASRNQGFQPQHF. Here the CDR3 DNA reads TGTGCCAGCAGAAATCAGGGATTTCAGCCCCAGCATTTT.

The J gene is TRBJ2-2, the V gene TRBV13, with 7 positions matching TRBD2. The CDR3 is made up of 15 amino acids. Unmatched junction bases numbered 3, after V lost 4 bases and J lost 1 base. From germline, CDR1 is PRHDT and CDR2 FYEKMQ (reference sequence). CDR3 residues: CASSSGLVNTGELFF. The CDR3 coding sequence is TGTGCCAGCAGCTCCGGACTAGTGAACACCGGGGAGCTGTTTTTT.

The gene calls are TRBV27 and TRBJ2-7, with unresolved D. This CDR3 comprises 14 residues. The germline V gene encodes CDR1 MNHEY and CDR2 SMNVEV (reference sequence). V was shortened by 5 bases and J by 1 base, with 12 bases between the two germline ends. The CDR3 bases are TGTGCCAGCAGTCCTCAAATTAATTCCTACGAGCAGTACTTC. Its translation: CASSPQINSYEQYF.

The chain links TRBV7-9 to TRBJ2-7; D is undetermined. Per the germline V gene, CDR1 is SEHNR and CDR2 is FQNEAQ (reference sequence). The CDR3 runs to 13 residues. V was cut by 5 bases and J by 0 bases, with 8 bases left in between. In DNA form, the CDR3 reads TGTGCCAGCAGCCGAGAAACCTCCTACGAGCAGTACTTC. Translation: CASSRETSYEQYF.

The V and J genes are TRBV20-1 and TRBJ1-5; a weak D match, TRBD1 (5 bases). The CDR3 runs 16 residues. Germline CDR1 and CDR2: DFQATT and SNEGSKA (reference sequence). The V end was cut by 0 bases, the J end by 5 bases, with 17 bases between. The CDR3 is CSARDPSGRADQPQHF. The DNA for the CDR3 is TGCAGTGCTAGAGATCCCTCGGGCAGGGCCGATCAGCCCCAGCATTTT.

This chain uses TRBV18 with TRBJ2-5; D is perhaps TRBD1 (5 bases). CDR3 size: 14 residues. Trimming stripped 0 bases from V and 3 bases from J, with 8 bases between. CDR1 is KGHSH and CDR2 is LQKENI in the germline V gene. CDR3 in DNA: TGTGCCAGCTCACCACCTACGACAGAAGAGACCCAGTACTTC. Its protein product is CASSPPTTEETQYF. The whole variable domain, remainder taken from reference TRBV18 and TRBJ2-5, is NAGVMQNPRHLVRRRGQEARLRCSPMKGHSHVYWYRQLPEEGLKFMVYLQKENIIDESGMPKERFSAEFPKEGPSILRIQQVVRGDSAAYFCASSPPTTEETQYFGPGTRLLVL.

The DNA of the CDR3 is TGCAGTGCTAGAGATTTTTCCAGGGGTGGCTCCTACAATGAGCAGTTCTTC. It codes for CSARDFSRGGSYNEQFF. This rearrangement joins TRBV20-1 to TRBJ2-1; tentative D call: TRBD1 (6 bases). Trimming cost V 0 bases and J 0 bases, with 15 bases left between them. Germline V CDR1 and CDR2: DFQATT, SNEGSKA (reference sequence). CDR3 size: 17 residues.

This clonotype has just a few counts. CDR3 sequence reads: CSVATGDPGNTIYF. The CDR3 bases are TGCAGCGTTGCGACAGGGGACCCTGGAAACACCATATATTTT. The chain has TRBV29-1 and TRBJ1-3; 8 positions match TRBD1. J gave up 2 bases and V 4 bases, and 4 bases lay outside the gene matches. Germline V gene data show CDR1 as SQVTM and CDR2 as ANQGSEA. The CDR3 covers 14 residues.

The chain carries TRBV27 and TRBJ2-7; D may be TRBD2 (6 bases). CDR1 and CDR2 from the germline V gene are MNHEY and SMNVEV (reference sequence). The CDR3 is 14 residues long. With 5 bases removed from V and 2 bases from J, the gap between germline ends came to 13 bases. Written as DNA, the CDR3 is TGTGCCAGCAGTCCACGCGGGGAAGCCTACGAGCAGTACTTC. This codes for CASSPRGEAYEQYF.

Worth noting for this clonotype: One end of the junction is discordant with germline, which a read error may explain. The chain employs TRBV12-3 or TRBV12-4 and TRBJ1-5, with D possibly being TRBD1 (6 bases). The CDR3 contains 14 residues. The CDR3 spells CASTLQGLGQPQHF. The CDR3 DNA follows: TGTGCCAGCACTTTACAGGGTTTGGGTCAGCCCCAGCATTTT.

The chain carries TRBV20-1 and TRBJ2-1; 8 bases map to TRBD2. The CDR3 extends over 14 amino acids. Looked up from germline, CDR1 is DFQATT and CDR2 is SNEGSKA (reference sequence). With V trimmed by 1 base and J by 10 bases, 9 bases remained unmatched. The CDR3 region has the DNA TGCAGTGCTAGAGTCGATAGCGGGACCAGGGAGCAGTTCTTC. This codes for CSARVDSGTREQFF.

V and J are TRBV27 and TRBJ2-7, with D possibly TRBD2 on 8 matching bases. The germline V gene has CDR1 MNHEY and CDR2 SMNVEV (reference sequence). V lost 7 bases and J 3 bases, leaving 37 bases between the germline ends. CDR3 length: 21 amino acids. The CDR3 DNA reads TGTGCCAGCACGCGATTTGTCAGGGGGGTAGCGGGGCCAGATATCTTCTACGAGCAGTACTTC. Protein: CASTRFVRGVAGPDIFYEQYF.

This clonotype was seen many times. V gene TRBV2 combines with J gene TRBJ2-7, with a tentative D call TRBD1 (6 bases). From germline, CDR1 is SNHLY and CDR2 FYNNEI. The CDR3 totals 14 residues. The V and J ends lost 2 bases and 0 bases respectively, with 8 bases between them. The CDR3 DNA follows: TGTGCCAGCAGTGAACAGGGGAGCTCCTACGAGCAGTACTTC. It translates to CASSEQGSSYEQYF.

The chain uses TRBV27 and TRBJ2-3, with TRBD1 as a possible D gene (5 bases). The CDR3 extends over 16 amino acids. Trimming removed 2 bases at V and 2 bases at J, with 14 bases between. CDR1 and CDR2 from the germline V gene are MNHEY and SMNVEV (reference sequence). CDR3 sequence: CASSLLSRVHTDTQYF. In DNA form, the CDR3 reads TGTGCCAGCAGTTTACTTAGCAGGGTACACACAGATACGCAGTATTTT.

This clonotype was seen more than once but under ten times. The V and J genes are TRBV27 and TRBJ2-5, with 7 positions matching TRBD2. The DNA matches TRBJ2-7 better at its end, which makes the J call doubtful. There are 11 residues in the CDR3. Per germline, CDR1 MNHEY and CDR2 SMNVEV (reference sequence). The CDR3 protein is CASGTIYEQYF. The CDR3 nucleotides are TGTGCCAGTGGGACTATCTACGAGCAGTACTTC.

The rearrangement joins TRBV4-3 to TRBJ1-1; 9 bases agree with TRBD1. The CDR3 runs 14 residues. Trimming took 3 bases from V and 7 from J; bases not matched to a gene: 6. Germline-derived CDR1 and CDR2 are LGHNA and YSLEER. The CDR3 DNA sequence: TGCGCCAGCAGCCACACAGGGGGCACTGGTGAAGCTTTCTTT. Encoded protein: CASSHTGGTGEAFF.

This clonotype was detected a few times. The gene calls are TRBV7-2 and TRBJ1-6; D unclear. This CDR3 comprises 12 residues. Trimming removed 5 bases at V and 10 bases at J, with 9 bases between. Germline V gives CDR1 SGHTA, CDR2 FQGNSA. In DNA, the CDR3 is TGTGCCAGCAGCCCAGCCATCTCACCCCTCCACTTT. This gives the protein CASSPAISPLHF.

The chain has TRBV12-3 or TRBV12-4 and TRBJ1-1; D uncertain. The V end was cut by 1 base, the J end by 5 bases, with 26 bases between. This CDR3 contains 19 residues. The CDR3 loop reads CASSLVPGLVGPRSTEAFF. In DNA form, the CDR3 reads TGTGCCAGCAGTTTAGTTCCGGGTTTGGTTGGGCCGAGGAGTACTGAAGCTTTCTTT.

The chain carries TRBV5-5 and TRBJ2-1, with TRBD2 matching over 7 bases. The CDR3 loop spans 15 amino acids. The J segment lost 0 bases and the V segment lost 4 bases, leaving 4 bases of the junction unmatched. Per germline, CDR1 SGHKS and CDR2 YYEKEE (reference sequence). CDR3 in amino acids: CASSGGVVSYNEQFF. CDR3 coding DNA: TGTGCCAGCAGCGGGGGGGTAGTCTCCTACAATGAGCAGTTCTTC.